This T cell receptor beta chain was sequenced during a study of regulatory T cells in long-lasting Graves disease. This CDR3 spans 18 amino acids. The germline V gene has CDR1 SGHAT and CDR2 FQNNGV. V was pared by 4 bases and J by 3 bases, with 21 bases between. Construction of TCR beta libraries relied on iRepertoire HTBI primers and on Arm-PCR targeting CDR3 regions. From the multiplex PCR reads, TCRdb called clonotypes with MiXCR, one entry per CDR3 protein. The table shows 310,000 or so distinct CDR3 sequences, with 20% to 25% occurring only once. Time point noted: persistent/refractory GD, antithyroid drugs over 5 years with positive TRAb. Researchers made the TCR library from RNA that was extracted from PBMCs. This clonotype appeared many times.

Sequenced here: peripheral blood mononuclear cells (PBMCs), sampled when the disease was refractory, from a patient treated with antithyroid drugs. J is TRBJ2-2 and V is TRBV11-2; D is possibly TRBD1 or TRBD2 (5 bases each). This clonotype originated in a female donor with Graves disease. The CDR3 loop is CASSSGTAFSLDTGELFF. The DNA of the CDR3 is TGTGCCAGCAGCTCCGGGACGGCATTCTCCCTGGACACCGGGGAGCTGTTTTTT.